One sample yielded the 10 T cell receptor beta chains listed below, sequenced in a study of shared clonotypes between healthy human individuals. Only in-frame clones appear in the TCRdb table, and some are missing; sequencing was by immunoSEQ multiplex PCR. This sample carries some 1,400,000 clones, roughly 96% of them seen once, and the ten largest clones take over 1%. The specimen was naive CD4+ T cells sorted from blood. Subset indicated: CD45RA+ positively selected. Source of these receptors: a man aged 30-40 years in good health.

The rearrangement links TRBV9 to TRBJ1-5, with D possibly matching TRBD1 (6 bases). This CDR3 has 13 amino acids. V lost 4 bases to trimming and J lost 5 bases, with 10 bases between them. The V gene's germline CDR1 is SGDLS and CDR2 YYNGEE. In nucleotides, the CDR3 is TGTGCCAGCAGCAGGGGACAACATCAGCCCCAGCATTTT. Translating gives CASSRGQHQPQHF.

The chain links TRBV19 to TRBJ2-7; 9 bases are shared with TRBD2. Germline V gene sequence: CDR1 LNHDA, CDR2 SQIVND (reference sequence). The CDR3 spans 17 residues. V lost 4 bases and J lost 2; bases outside the gene matches: 12. The CDR3, as DNA: TGTGCCAGTAGTACTTTGTTGAGCGGGAGGTTCCCCTACGAGCAGTACTTC. This codes for CASSTLLSGRFPYEQYF.

Only one count was recorded for this clone. The genes are TRBV19 and TRBJ2-6; 8 bases fit TRBD1. This CDR3 spans 17 amino acids. Trimming at V came to 1 base and at J to 2 bases, leaving 4 bases not matched to a gene. Germline lookup yields CDR1 LNHDA and CDR2 SQIVND (reference sequence). CDR3 coding DNA: TGTGCCAGTAGTATAGTTCCAGGGGGCGCTGGGGCCAACGTCCTGACTTTC. Translation: CASSIVPGGAGANVLTF.

The chain employs TRBV15 and TRBJ1-2; 7 nucleotides align to TRBD1. Germline loops: CDR1 LNHNV, CDR2 YYDKDF (reference sequence). The trim removed 2 bases at V and 6 bases at J, leaving 9 bases unmatched. This CDR3 comprises 15 residues. The CDR3 nucleotides read TGTGCCACCAGCAGAACGTTGGGACAGCACCATGGCTACACCTTC. The encoded protein is CATSRTLGQHHGYTF.

The gene calls are TRBV11-2 and TRBJ2-3, with D perhaps matching TRBD2 (5 bases). Germline assignment: CDR1 SGHAT and CDR2 FQNNGV. The CDR3 is made up of 15 amino acids. V was pared by 1 base and J by 3 bases, with 11 bases between. CDR3 in DNA: TGTGCCAGCAGCTTAGGGGCGGGTTTTACAGATACGCAGTATTTT. It specifies CASSLGAGFTDTQYF.

The chain is built from TRBV27 and TRBJ2-7; 8 nucleotides agree with TRBD1. CDR1 MNHEY and CDR2 SMNVEV come from the germline V gene (reference sequence). The trim removed 2 bases at V and 1 base at J, leaving 4 bases unmatched. The CDR3 extends over 15 amino acids. CDR3 residues: CASSLGRTGSYEQYF. As DNA, the CDR3 is TGTGCCAGCAGTTTAGGTCGGACAGGGTCCTACGAGCAGTACTTC.

This chain links TRBV5-1 with TRBJ2-3, with 10 nucleotides matching TRBD2. The CDR3 extends over 16 amino acids. The ends lost 0 bases at V and 2 bases at J; junction bases unmatched: 3. Germline V CDR1 and CDR2: SGHRS, YFSETQ. The CDR3 region is CASSLDTSGTTDTQYF. CDR3 sequence (DNA): TGCGCCAGCAGCTTGGATACTAGCGGGACCACAGATACGCAGTATTTT.

This chain links TRBV2 with TRBJ1-4, with D maybe TRBD1 (6 bases). CDR3 length: 14 amino acids. Trimming shortened V by 4 bases and J by 8 bases, and 14 bases separated the two germline ends. CDR1 and CDR2 from the germline V gene are SNHLY and FYNNEI. The CDR3 bases are TGTGCCAGCAGTGTACAGGGCTGGGGGGAAAAACTGTTTTTT. Translated: CASSVQGWGEKLFF.

The chain couples TRBV18 to TRBJ2-1, with D possibly being TRBD2 (6 bases). The CDR3 consists of 17 residues. V gave up 4 bases and J gave up 8 bases, with 24 bases separating them. Per germline, CDR1 KGHSH and CDR2 LQKENI. CDR3 DNA: TGTGCCAGCTCACTGGGGAGGCGGACGGGCTTTGGGGATGAGCAGTTCTTC. Its translation: CASSLGRRTGFGDEQFF. Combining the CDR3 with reference TRBV18 and TRBJ2-1 gives the whole variable domain NAGVMQNPRHLVRRRGQEARLRCSPMKGHSHVYWYRQLPEEGLKFMVYLQKENIIDESGMPKERFSAEFPKEGPSILRIQQVVRGDSAAYFCASSLGRRTGFGDEQFFGPGTRLTVL.

The chain has TRBV10-3 and TRBJ2-7; D gene uncertain. Germline V CDR1 and CDR2: ENHRY, SYGVKD. CDR3 length: 14 residues. Trimming stripped 0 bases from V and 3 bases from J, with 9 bases between. CDR3 protein: CAISESNKNYEQYF. The CDR3 coding sequence is TGTGCCATCAGTGAGTCCAACAAAAACTACGAGCAGTACTTC.